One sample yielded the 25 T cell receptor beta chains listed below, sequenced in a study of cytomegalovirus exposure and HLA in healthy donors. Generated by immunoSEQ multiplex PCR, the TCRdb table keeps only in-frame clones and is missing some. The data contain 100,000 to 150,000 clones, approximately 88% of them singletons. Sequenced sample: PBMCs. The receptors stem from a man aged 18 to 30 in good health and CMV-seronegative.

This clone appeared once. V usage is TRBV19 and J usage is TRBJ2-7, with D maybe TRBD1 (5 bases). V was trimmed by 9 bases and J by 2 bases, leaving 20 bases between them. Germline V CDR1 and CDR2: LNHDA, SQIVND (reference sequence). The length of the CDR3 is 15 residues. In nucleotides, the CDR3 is TGTGCCAGCAGCATAGGGGCAGAGTATACCTACGAGCAGTACTTC. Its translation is CASSIGAEYTYEQYF.

The CDR3 spells CASSKSLGTSGANIQYF. The CDR3 DNA follows: TGTGCCAGCAGTAAGTCACTCGGGACTAGCGGGGCGAACATTCAGTACTTC. The chain links TRBV27 to TRBJ2-4; 13 positions agree with TRBD2. Germline CDR1 is MNHEY and CDR2 is SMNVEV (reference sequence). This CDR3 has 17 amino acids. With V trimmed by 5 bases and J by 7 bases, 11 bases remained unmatched.

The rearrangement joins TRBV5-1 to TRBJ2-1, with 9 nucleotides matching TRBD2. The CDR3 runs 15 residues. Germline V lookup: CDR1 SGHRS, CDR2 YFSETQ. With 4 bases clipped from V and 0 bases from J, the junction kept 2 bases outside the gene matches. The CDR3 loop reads CASSPAGGSYNEQFF. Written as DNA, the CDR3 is TGCGCCAGCAGCCCAGCGGGGGGCTCCTACAATGAGCAGTTCTTC.

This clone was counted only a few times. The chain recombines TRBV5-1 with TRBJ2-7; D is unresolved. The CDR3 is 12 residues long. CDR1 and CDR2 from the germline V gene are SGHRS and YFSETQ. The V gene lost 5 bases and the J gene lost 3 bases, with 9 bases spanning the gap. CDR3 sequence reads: CASRQQNYEQYF. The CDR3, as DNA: TGCGCCAGCAGGCAACAGAACTACGAGCAGTACTTC. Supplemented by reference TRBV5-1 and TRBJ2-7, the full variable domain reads KAGVTQTPRYLIKTRGQQVTLSCSPISGHRSVSWYQQTPGQGLQFLFEYFSETQRNKGNFPGRFSGRQFSNSRSEMNVSTLELGDSALYLCASRQQNYEQYFGPGTRLTVT.

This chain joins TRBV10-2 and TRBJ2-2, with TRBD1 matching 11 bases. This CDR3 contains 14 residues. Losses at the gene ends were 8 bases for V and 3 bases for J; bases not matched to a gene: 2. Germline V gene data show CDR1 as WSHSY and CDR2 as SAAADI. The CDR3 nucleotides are TGCGCCAGCTGGACAGGGGGCTACACCGGGGAGCTGTTTTTT. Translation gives CASWTGGYTGELFF.

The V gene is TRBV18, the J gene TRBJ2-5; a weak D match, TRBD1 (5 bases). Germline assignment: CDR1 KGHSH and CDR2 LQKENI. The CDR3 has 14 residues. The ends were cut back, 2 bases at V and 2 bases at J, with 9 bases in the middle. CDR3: CASSPLRQQETQYF. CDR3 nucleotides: TGTGCCAGCTCACCATTGCGACAGCAAGAGACCCAGTACTTC.

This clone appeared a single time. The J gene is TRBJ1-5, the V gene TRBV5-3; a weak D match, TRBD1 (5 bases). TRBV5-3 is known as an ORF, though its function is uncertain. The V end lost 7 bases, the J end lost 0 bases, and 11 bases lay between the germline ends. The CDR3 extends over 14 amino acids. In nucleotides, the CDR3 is TGTGCCAGACTACGGGGGAATAGCAATCAGCCCCAGCATTTT. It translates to CARLRGNSNQPQHF.

The CDR3 sequence is CASSLVGLAHYEQYF. DNA for the CDR3: TGTGCCAGCAGCTTAGTGGGACTAGCACACTACGAGCAGTACTTC. This sequence joins TRBV7-2 and TRBJ2-7; TRBD2 aligns across 9 bases. This CDR3 has 15 amino acids. Trimming removed 1 base from V and 3 bases from J; junction bases left unmatched: 4. The germline V gene has CDR1 SGHTA and CDR2 FQGNSA.

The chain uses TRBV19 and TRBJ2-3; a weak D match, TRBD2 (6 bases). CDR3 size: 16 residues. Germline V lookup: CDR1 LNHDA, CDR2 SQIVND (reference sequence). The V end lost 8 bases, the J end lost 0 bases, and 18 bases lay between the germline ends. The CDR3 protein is CASRSPGGPSTDTQYF. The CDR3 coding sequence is TGTGCCAGTCGAAGTCCCGGGGGACCTAGCACAGATACGCAGTATTTT.

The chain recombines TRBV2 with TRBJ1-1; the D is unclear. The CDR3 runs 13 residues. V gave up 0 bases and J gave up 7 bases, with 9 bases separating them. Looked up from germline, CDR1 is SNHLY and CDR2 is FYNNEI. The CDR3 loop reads CASSEAVPGEAFF. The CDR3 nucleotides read TGTGCCAGCAGTGAAGCGGTACCGGGTGAAGCTTTCTTT.

CDR3 loop: CASSESYGTSSGNTIYF. In nucleotides, the CDR3 is TGTGCCAGCAGTGAATCGTATGGGACAAGCTCTGGAAACACCATATATTTT. This chain uses TRBV6-1 with TRBJ1-3, with a possible D match to TRBD1 (6 bases). The V gene lost 2 bases and the J gene lost 0 bases, with 14 bases spanning the gap. The germline CDR1 and CDR2 sequences are MNHNS and SASEGT. This CDR3 has 17 amino acids.

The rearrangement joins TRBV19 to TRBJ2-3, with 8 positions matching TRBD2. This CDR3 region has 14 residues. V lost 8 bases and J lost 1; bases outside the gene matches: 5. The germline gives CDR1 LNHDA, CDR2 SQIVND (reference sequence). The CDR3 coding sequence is TGTGCCAGTGTCTCGGGAGGGGGCACAGATACGCAGTATTTT. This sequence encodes CASVSGGGTDTQYF.

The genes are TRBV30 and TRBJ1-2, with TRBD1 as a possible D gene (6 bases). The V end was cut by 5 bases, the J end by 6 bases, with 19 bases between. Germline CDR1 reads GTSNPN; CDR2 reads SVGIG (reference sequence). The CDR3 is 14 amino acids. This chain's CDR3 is CAWEQGMGLNGYTF. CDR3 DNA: TGTGCCTGGGAACAGGGTATGGGCTTAAATGGCTACACCTTC.

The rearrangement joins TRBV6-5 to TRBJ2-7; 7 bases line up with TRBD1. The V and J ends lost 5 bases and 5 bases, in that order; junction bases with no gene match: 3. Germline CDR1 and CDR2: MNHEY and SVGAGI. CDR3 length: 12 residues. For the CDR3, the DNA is TGTGCCAGCAGTCTTAGGGGGCACGAGCAGTACTTC. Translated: CASSLRGHEQYF.

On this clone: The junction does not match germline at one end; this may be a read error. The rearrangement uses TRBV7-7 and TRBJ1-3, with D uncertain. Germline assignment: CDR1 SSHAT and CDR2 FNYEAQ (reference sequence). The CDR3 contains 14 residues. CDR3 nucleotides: TGTGCCAGCAGCCGCGATGCTTCTGGAGACACCATATATTTT. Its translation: CASSRDASGDTIYF.

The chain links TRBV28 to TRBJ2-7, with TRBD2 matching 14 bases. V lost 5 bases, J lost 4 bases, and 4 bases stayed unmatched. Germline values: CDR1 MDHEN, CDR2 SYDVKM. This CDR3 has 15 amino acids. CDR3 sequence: CASSQRTSGRYEQYF. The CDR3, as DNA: TGTGCCAGCAGTCAAAGGACTAGCGGGAGGTACGAGCAGTACTTC.

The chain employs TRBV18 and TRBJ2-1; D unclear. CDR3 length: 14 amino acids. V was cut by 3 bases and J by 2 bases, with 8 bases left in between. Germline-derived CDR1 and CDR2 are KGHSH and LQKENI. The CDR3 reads CASSPPLAYNEQFF. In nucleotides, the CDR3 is TGTGCCAGCTCACCCCCTCTTGCCTACAATGAGCAGTTCTTC.

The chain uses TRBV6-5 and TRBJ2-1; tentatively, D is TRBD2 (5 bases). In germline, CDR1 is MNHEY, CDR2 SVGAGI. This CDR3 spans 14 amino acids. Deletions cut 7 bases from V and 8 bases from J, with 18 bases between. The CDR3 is CASTSGERADEQFF. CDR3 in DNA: TGTGCCAGCACTAGTGGCGAGAGGGCCGATGAGCAGTTCTTC.

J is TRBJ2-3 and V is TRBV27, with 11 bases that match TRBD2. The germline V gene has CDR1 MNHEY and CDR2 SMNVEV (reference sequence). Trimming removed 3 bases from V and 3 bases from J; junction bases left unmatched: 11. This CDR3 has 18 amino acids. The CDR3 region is CASSLPGIAGGRTDTQYF. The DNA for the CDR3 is TGTGCCAGCAGTTTGCCAGGGATAGCGGGGGGGCGTACAGATACGCAGTATTTT.

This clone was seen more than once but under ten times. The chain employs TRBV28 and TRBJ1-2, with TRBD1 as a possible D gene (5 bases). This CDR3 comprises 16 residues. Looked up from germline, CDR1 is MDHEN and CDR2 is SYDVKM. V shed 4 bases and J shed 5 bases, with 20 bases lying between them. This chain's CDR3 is CASSSYTGSVHYGYTF. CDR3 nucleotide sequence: TGTGCCAGCAGTTCTTACACAGGCTCTGTCCATTATGGCTACACCTTC.

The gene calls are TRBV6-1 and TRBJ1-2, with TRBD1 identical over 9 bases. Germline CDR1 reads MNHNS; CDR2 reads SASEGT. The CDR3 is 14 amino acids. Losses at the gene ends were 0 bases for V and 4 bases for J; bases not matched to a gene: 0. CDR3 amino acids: CASSEAGQGYGYTF. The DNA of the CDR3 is TGTGCCAGCAGTGAAGCGGGACAGGGCTATGGCTACACCTTC.

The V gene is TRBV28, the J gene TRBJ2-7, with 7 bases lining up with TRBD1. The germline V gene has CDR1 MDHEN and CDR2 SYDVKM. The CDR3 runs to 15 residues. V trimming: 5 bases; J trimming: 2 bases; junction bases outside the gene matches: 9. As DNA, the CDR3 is TGTGCCAGCAGTCCACGGACAGGACAACCCTACGAGCAGTACTTC. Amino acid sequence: CASSPRTGQPYEQYF.

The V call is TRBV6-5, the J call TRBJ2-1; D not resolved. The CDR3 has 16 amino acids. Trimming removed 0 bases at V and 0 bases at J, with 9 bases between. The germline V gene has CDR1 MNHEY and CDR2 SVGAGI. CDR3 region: CASSYSGDSSYNEQFF. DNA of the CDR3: TGTGCCAGCAGTTACTCGGGCGATAGCTCCTACAATGAGCAGTTCTTC.

The CDR3 sequence is CASSSQQETQYF. The CDR3 DNA reads as TGTGCCAGCAGCTCACAACAAGAGACCCAGTACTTC. J is TRBJ2-5 and V is TRBV7-6; unclear D gene. Deletions cut 4 bases from V and 2 bases from J, with 5 bases between. This CDR3 region has 12 residues. Germline V gene lookup returns CDR1 SGHVS and CDR2 FNYEAQ.

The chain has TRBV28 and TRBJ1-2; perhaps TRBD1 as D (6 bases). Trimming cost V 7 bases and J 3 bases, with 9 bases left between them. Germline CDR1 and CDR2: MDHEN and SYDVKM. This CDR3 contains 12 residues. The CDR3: CASNGQHYGYTF. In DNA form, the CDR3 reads TGTGCCAGCAACGGACAGCACTATGGCTACACCTTC.